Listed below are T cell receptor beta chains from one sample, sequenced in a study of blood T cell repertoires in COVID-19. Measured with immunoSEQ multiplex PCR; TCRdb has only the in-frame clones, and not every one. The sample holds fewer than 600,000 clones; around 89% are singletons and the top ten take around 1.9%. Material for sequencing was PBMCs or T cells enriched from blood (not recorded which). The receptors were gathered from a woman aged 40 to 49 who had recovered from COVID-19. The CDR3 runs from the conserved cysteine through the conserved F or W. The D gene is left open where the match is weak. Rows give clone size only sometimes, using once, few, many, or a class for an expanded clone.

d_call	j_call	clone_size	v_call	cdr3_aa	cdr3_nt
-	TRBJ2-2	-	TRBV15	CATSRRRDTGELFF	TGTGCCACCAGCAGACGCAGGGACACCGGGGAGCTGTTTTTT
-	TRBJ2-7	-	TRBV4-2	CASSQDPASASYEQYF	TGTGCCAGCAGCCAAGATCCGGCTAGCGCATCCTACGAGCAGTACTTC
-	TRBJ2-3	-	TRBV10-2	CASSESIGSGTDTQYF	TGCGCCAGCAGTGAGTCGATTGGGAGCGGCACAGATACGCAGTATTTT
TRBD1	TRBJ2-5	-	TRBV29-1	CSVLTGGIGSQYF	TGCAGCGTGCTGACAGGGGGGATCGGGAGCCAGTACTTC
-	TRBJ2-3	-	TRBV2	CASSDTSADTQYF	TGTGCCAGCAGTGATACCAGTGCAGATACGCAGTATTTT
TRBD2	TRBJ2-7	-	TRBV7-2	CASSLREPGLAAYEQYF	TGTGCCAGCAGCTTACGTGAACCGGGACTAGCGGCTTACGAGCAGTACTTC
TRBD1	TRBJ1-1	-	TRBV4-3	CASSQDLGTVRGTEAFF	TGCGCCAGCAGCCAAGATTTGGGGACAGTCCGCGGCACTGAAGCTTTCTTT
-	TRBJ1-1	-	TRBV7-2	CASSFYRAENTEAFF	TGTGCCAGCAGCTTTTACAGAGCAGAGAACACTGAAGCTTTCTTT
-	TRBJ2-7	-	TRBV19	CASRVLRGNTYEQYF	TGTGCCAGTAGGGTCCTACGAGGAAACACCTACGAGCAGTACTTC
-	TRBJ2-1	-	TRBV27	CASSLGDWVENEQFF	TGTGCCAGCAGTTTAGGGGACTGGGTCGAGAATGAGCAGTTCTTC
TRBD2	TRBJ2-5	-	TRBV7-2	CASSSGLAGRKTQYF	TGTGCCAGCAGTTCAGGACTAGCGGGTAGAAAGACCCAGTACTTC
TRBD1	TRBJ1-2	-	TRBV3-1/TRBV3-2	CASSPGTERLTINYGYTF	TGTGCCAGCAGCCCTGGGACAGAGCGACTTACAATTAACTATGGCTACACCTTC
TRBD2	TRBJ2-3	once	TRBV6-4	CASSDSGGTLSTDTQYF	TGTGCCAGCAGTGACTCGGGGGGGACGCTTAGCACAGATACGCAGTATTTT
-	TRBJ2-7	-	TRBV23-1	CASSLRGAYEQYF	TGCGCCAGCAGTCTCAGGGGGGCCTACGAGCAGTACTTC
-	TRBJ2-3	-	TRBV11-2	CASSLDQGGTDTQYF	TGTGCCAGCAGCTTAGATCAGGGAGGTACAGATACGCAGTATTTT
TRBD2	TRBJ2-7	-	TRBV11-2	CASSHVKGGSHEQYF	TGTGCCAGCAGCCACGTAAAAGGCGGGAGTCACGAGCAGTACTTC
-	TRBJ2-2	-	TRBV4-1	CASSFRSTSDTGELFF	TGCGCCAGCAGCTTCCGTTCCACGTCGGACACCGGGGAGCTGTTTTTT
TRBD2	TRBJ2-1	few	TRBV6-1	CASSESGLVTEQFF	TGTGCCAGCAGTGAATCGGGACTAGTCACTGAGCAGTTCTTC
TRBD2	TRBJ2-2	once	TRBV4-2	CASSPGTSGFFTGELFF	TGTGCCAGCAGCCCCGGGACTAGCGGGTTTTTTACCGGGGAGCTGTTTTTT
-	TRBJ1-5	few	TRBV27	CASSLGGGINQPQHF	TGTGCCAGCAGTTTGGGGGGGGGCATCAATCAGCCCCAGCATTTT
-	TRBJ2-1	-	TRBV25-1	CASSESGHREEQFF	TGTGCCAGCAGTGAAAGCGGTCACCGGGAGGAGCAGTTCTTC
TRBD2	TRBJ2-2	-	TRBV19	CASRAGKAGELFF	TGTGCCAGTAGAGCGGGAAAGGCCGGGGAGCTGTTTTTT
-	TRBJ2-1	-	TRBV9	CASSVMPGPSYNEQFF	TGTGCCAGCAGTGTCATGCCAGGCCCCTCCTACAATGAGCAGTTCTTC
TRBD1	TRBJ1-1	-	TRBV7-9	CASSWGTGGGGTEAFF	TGTGCCAGCAGCTGGGGGACAGGGGGAGGAGGTACTGAAGCTTTCTTT
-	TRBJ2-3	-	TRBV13	CASSLGYGSTDTQYF	TGTGCCAGCAGCTTAGGGTACGGGAGCACAGATACGCAGTATTTT
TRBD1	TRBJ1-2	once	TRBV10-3	CAISEFTGGKGYTF	TGTGCCATCAGTGAGTTCACAGGGGGCAAGGGCTACACCTTC
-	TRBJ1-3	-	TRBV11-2	CASSLGAGNTIYF	TGTGCCAGCAGCTTGGGAGCTGGAAACACCATATATTTT
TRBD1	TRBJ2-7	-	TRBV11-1	CASSFWTGADEQYF	TGTGCCAGCAGCTTCTGGACAGGGGCCGACGAGCAGTACTTC
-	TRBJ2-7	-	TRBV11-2	CASSLEAAPVLYEQYF	TGTGCCAGCAGCTTAGAGGCTGCTCCCGTCCTCTACGAGCAGTACTTC
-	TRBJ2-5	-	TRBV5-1	CASSPTWQETQYF	TGCGCCAGCAGCCCGACTTGGCAAGAGACCCAGTACTTC
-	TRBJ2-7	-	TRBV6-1	CASSEREPLMYEQYF	TGTGCCAGCAGTGAAAGGGAGCCCCTAATGTACGAGCAGTACTTC
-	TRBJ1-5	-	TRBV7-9	CASSLWGGTSNQPQHF	TGTGCCAGCAGCTTATGGGGCGGGACCAGCAATCAGCCCCAGCATTTT
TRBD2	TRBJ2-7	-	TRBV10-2	CASSGKREVFHEQYF	TGCGCCAGCAGTGGTAAGCGGGAGGTATTTCACGAGCAGTACTTC
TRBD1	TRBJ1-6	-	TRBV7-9	CASSPPGQDYSPLHF	TGTGCCAGCAGCCCCCCCGGACAGGACTATTCACCCCTCCACTTT
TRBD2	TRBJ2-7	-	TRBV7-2	CASSSLAGGPYEQYF	TGTGCCAGCAGCTCCTTAGCGGGGGGACCCTACGAGCAGTACTTC
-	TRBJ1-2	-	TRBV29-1	CSPALSANYGYTF	TGCAGCCCTGCCCTTAGCGCTAACTATGGCTACACCTTC
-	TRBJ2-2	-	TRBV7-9	CASSLGSGNTGELFF	TGTGCCAGCAGCTTAGGTAGCGGTAACACCGGGGAGCTGTTTTTT
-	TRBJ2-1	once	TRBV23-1	CASSRGVNNEQFF	TGCGCCAGCAGTCGGGGGGTTAACAATGAGCAGTTCTTC
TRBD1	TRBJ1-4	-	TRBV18	CASSPRGSNEKLFF	TGTGCCAGCTCGCCCAGGGGGTCTAATGAAAAACTGTTTTTT
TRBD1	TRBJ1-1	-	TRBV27	CASSFRAPGTAMNTEAFF	TGTGCCAGCAGTTTTCGGGCCCCCGGGACAGCCATGAACACTGAAGCTTTCTTT
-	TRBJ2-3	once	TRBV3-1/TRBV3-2	CASSQPYSVDSSTDTQYF	TGTGCCAGCAGCCAACCCTATTCCGTGGACTCAAGCACAGATACGCAGTATTTT
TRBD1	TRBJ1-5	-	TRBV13	CASSSRRDRGTDSNQPQHF	TGTGCCAGCAGCTCCCGAAGGGACAGGGGGACGGATAGCAATCAGCCCCAGCATTTT
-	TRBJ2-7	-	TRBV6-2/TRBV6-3	CASSSPRQDPYEQYF	TGTGCCAGCAGTTCGCCGAGACAGGACCCCTACGAGCAGTACTTC
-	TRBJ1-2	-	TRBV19	CASKLITGTGGYTF	TGTGCCAGTAAACTAATCACAGGGACGGGTGGCTACACCTTC
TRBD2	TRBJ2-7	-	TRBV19	CASSITSGSYEQYF	TGTGCCAGTAGTATAACTAGCGGGAGTTACGAGCAGTACTTC
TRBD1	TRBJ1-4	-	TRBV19	CASDRRDRGRNNEKLFF	TGTGCCAGTGACCGCCGGGACAGGGGGCGGAATAATGAAAAACTGTTTTTT
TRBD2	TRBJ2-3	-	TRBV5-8	CASSSSGLARELADTQYF	TGTGCCAGCAGCTCTTCAGGACTAGCGCGGGAGTTGGCAGATACGCAGTATTTT
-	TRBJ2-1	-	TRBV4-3	CASSQDRSTSKLNEQFF	TGCGCCAGCAGCCAAGATCGGTCAACTAGCAAGTTAAATGAGCAGTTCTTC
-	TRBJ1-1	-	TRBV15	CATSRDRPRGDAFF	TGTGCCACCAGCAGAGATCGACCCCGGGGAGATGCTTTCTTT
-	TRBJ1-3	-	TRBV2	CASSEMSSGNTIYF	TGTGCCAGCAGTGAGATGAGCTCTGGAAACACCATATATTTT
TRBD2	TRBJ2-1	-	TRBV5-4	CASSIAGGIDEQFF	TGTGCCAGCAGTATAGCGGGAGGTATCGATGAGCAGTTCTTC
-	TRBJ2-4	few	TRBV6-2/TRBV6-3	CASSYGANIQYF	TGTGCCAGCAGTTACGGGGCTAACATTCAGTACTTC
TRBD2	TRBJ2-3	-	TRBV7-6	CASSLGTTADTQYF	TGTGCCAGCAGCCTCGGGACTACTGCAGATACGCAGTATTTT
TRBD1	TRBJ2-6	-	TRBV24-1	CATSFDRAGANVLTF	TGTGCCACCAGTTTTGACAGGGCTGGGGCCAACGTCCTGACTTTC
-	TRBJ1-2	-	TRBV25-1	CASSDQRVYGYTF	TGTGCCAGCAGTGATCAGAGGGTCTATGGCTACACCTTC
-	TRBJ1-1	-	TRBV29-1	CSLRRQMNTEAFF	TGCAGCCTTCGGAGACAGATGAACACTGAAGCTTTCTTT